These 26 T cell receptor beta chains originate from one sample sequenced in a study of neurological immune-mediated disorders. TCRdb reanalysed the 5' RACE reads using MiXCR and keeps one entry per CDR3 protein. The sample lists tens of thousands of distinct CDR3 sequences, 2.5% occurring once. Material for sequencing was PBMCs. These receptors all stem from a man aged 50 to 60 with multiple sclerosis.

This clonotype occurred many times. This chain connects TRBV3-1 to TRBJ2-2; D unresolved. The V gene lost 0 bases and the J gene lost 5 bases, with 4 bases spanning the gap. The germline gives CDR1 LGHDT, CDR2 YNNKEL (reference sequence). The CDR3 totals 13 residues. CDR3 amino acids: CASSQEKTGELFF. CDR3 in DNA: TGTGCCAGCAGCCAAGAGAAGACCGGGGAGCTGTTTTTT.

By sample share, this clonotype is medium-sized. This CDR3 is CSARDGSTDTQYF. In DNA form, the CDR3 reads TGCAGTGCTAGAGATGGGAGCACAGATACGCAGTATTTT. The chain recombines TRBV20-1 with TRBJ2-3; D is unclear. The germline V gene has CDR1 DFQATT and CDR2 SNEGSKA (reference sequence). The CDR3 covers 13 residues. The V end was cut by 0 bases, the J end by 0 bases, with 4 bases between.

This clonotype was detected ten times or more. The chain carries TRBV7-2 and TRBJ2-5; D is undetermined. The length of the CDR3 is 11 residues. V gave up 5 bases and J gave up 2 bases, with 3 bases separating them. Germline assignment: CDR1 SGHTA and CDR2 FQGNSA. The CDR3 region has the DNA TGTGCCAGCAGCGGGCAAGAGACCCAGTACTTC. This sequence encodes CASSGQETQYF.

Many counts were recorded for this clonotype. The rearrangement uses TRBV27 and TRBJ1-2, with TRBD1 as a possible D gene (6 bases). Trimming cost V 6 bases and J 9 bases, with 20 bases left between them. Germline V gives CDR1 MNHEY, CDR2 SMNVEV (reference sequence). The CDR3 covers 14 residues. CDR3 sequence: CASSPDRRLGRYTF. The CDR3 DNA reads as TGTGCCAGCAGCCCGGACAGACGACTGGGACGCTACACCTTC.

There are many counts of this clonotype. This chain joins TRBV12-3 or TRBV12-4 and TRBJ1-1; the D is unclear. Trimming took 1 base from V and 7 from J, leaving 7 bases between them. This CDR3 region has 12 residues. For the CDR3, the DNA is TGTGCCAGCAGTTTAGGGGGAAATGAAGCTTTCTTT. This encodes CASSLGGNEAFF.

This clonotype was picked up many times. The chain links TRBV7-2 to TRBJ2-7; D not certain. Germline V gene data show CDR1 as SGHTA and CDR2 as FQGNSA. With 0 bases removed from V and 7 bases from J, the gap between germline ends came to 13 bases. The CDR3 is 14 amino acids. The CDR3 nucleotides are TGTGCCAGCAGCTTAGCGAGATCGAATGCAGAGCAGTACTTC. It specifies CASSLARSNAEQYF.

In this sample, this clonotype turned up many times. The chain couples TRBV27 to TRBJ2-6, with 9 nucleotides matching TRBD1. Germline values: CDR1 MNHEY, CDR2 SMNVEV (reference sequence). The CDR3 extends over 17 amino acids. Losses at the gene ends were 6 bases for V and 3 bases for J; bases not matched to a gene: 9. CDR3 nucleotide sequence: TGTGCCAGCAGGCACACAGGGGGCGCGGGTGGGGCCAACGTCCTGACTTTC. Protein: CASRHTGGAGGANVLTF. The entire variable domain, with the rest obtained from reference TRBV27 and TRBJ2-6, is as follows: EAQVTQNPRYLITVTGKKLTVTCSQNMNHEYMSWYRQDPGLGLRQIYYSMNVEVTDKGDVPEGYKVSRKEKRNFPLILESPSPNQTSLYFCASRHTGGAGGANVLTFGAGSRLTVL.

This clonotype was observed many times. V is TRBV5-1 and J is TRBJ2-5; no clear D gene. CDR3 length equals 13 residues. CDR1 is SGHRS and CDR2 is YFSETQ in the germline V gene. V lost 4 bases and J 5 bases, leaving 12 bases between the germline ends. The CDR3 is CASSQTAPETQYF. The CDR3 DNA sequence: TGCGCCAGCAGCCAAACAGCCCCGGAGACCCAGTACTTC.

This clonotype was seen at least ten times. Here the CDR3 DNA reads TGCGCCAGCAGCTTGGCACAGGGGTTCGAGCAGTACTTC. Translated, it gives CASSLAQGFEQYF. The V gene is TRBV5-1, the J gene TRBJ2-7; 7 nucleotides agree with TRBD1. The CDR3 loop spans 13 amino acids. V was pared by 0 bases and J by 6 bases, with 3 bases of the junction left unmatched. CDR1 SGHRS and CDR2 YFSETQ come from the germline V gene.

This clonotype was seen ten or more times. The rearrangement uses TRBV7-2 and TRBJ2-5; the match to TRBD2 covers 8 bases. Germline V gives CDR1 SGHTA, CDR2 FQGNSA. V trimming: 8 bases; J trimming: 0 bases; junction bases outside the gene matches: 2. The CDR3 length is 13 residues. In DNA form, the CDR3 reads TGTGCCAGCGGGCGGGGGGACCAAGAGACCCAGTACTTC. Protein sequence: CASGRGDQETQYF.

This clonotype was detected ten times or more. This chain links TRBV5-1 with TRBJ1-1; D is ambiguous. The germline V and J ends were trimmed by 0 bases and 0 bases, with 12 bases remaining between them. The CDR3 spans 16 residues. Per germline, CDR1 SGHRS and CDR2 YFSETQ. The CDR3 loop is CASSLVGGPLNTEAFF. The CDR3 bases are TGCGCCAGCAGCTTGGTCGGCGGACCTCTGAACACTGAAGCTTTCTTT.

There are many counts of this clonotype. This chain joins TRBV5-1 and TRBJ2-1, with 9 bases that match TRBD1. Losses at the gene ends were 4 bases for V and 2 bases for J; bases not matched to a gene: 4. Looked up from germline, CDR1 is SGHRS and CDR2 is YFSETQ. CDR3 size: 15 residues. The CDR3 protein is CASSVDRGAYNEQFF. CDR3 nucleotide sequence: TGCGCCAGCAGCGTGGACAGGGGCGCCTACAATGAGCAGTTCTTC. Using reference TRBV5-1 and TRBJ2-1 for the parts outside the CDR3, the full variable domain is KAGVTQTPRYLIKTRGQQVTLSCSPISGHRSVSWYQQTPGQGLQFLFEYFSETQRNKGNFPGRFSGRQFSNSRSEMNVSTLELGDSALYLCASSVDRGAYNEQFFGPGTRLTVL.

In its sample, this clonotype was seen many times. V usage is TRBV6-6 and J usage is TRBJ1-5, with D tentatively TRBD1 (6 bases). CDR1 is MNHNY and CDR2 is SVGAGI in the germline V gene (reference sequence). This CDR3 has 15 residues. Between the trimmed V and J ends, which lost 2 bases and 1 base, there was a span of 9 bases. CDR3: CASSYGQGSNQPQHF. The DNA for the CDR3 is TGTGCCAGCAGTTACGGGCAGGGGAGCAATCAGCCCCAGCATTTT.

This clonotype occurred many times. Here the CDR3 DNA reads TGTGCCATCAGTGAGTGGACATCCCCTAGGCCGAGCTCCTACGAGCAGTACTTC. This gives the protein CAISEWTSPRPSSYEQYF. The chain uses TRBV10-3 and TRBJ2-7, with D possibly matching TRBD1 (5 bases). The germline V and J ends were trimmed by 1 base and 0 bases, with 19 bases remaining between them. Germline loops: CDR1 ENHRY, CDR2 SYGVKD. There are 18 residues in the CDR3.

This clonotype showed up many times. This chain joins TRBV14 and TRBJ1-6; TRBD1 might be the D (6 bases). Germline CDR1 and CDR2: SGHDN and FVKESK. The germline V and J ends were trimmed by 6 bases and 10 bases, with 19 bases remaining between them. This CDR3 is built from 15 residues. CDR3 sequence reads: CASRLPHRVGSPLHF. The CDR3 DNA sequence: TGTGCCAGCAGATTACCACACAGGGTCGGATCACCCCTCCACTTT.

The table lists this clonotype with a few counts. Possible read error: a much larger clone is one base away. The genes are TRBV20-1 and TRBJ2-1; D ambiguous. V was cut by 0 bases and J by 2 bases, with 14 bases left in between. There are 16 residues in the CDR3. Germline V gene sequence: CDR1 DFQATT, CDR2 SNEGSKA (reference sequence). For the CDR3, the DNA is TGCAGTGCTAGAGATCATCTGAATGGGACCTACAATGAGCAGTTCTTC. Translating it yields CSARDHLNGTYNEQFF.

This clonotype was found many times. CDR3 bases: TGCGCCAGCAGCTTGGCCAGAGACAGGATCGACGAGCAGTACTTC. This encodes CASSLARDRIDEQYF. The rearrangement joins TRBV5-1 to TRBJ2-7, with D perhaps matching TRBD1 (6 bases). The V and J ends lost 0 bases and 5 bases respectively, with 15 bases between them. There are 15 residues in the CDR3. From germline, CDR1 is SGHRS and CDR2 YFSETQ. Using reference TRBV5-1 and TRBJ2-7 for the parts outside the CDR3, the full variable domain is KAGVTQTPRYLIKTRGQQVTLSCSPISGHRSVSWYQQTPGQGLQFLFEYFSETQRNKGNFPGRFSGRQFSNSRSEMNVSTLELGDSALYLCASSLARDRIDEQYFGPGTRLTVT.

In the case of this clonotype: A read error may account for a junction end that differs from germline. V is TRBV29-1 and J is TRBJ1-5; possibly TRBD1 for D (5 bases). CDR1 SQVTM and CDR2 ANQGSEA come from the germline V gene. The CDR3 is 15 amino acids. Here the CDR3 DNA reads TGCAGCGTTGGGGGGTCAGCAAATAGCAATCAGCCCCAGAATTTT. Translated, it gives CSVGGSANSNQPQNF.

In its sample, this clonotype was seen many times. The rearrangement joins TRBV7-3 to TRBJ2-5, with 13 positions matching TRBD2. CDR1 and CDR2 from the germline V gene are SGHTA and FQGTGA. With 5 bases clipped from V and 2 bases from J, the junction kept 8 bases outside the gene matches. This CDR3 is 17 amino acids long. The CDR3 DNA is TGTGCCAGCAGCCCCACGGGGACTAGCGGGGTACAAGAGACCCAGTACTTC. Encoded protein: CASSPTGTSGVQETQYF.

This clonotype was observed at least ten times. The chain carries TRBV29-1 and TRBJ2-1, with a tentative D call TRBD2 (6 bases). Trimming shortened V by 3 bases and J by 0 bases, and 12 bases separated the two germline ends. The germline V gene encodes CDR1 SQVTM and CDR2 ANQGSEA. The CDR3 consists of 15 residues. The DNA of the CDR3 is TGCAGCGTTGATGCGGGGAGCGGCTCCTACAATGAGCAGTTCTTC. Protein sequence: CSVDAGSGSYNEQFF.

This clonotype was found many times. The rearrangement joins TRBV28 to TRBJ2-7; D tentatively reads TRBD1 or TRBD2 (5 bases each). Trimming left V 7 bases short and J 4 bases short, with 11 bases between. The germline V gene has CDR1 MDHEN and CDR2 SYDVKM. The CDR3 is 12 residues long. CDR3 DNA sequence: TGTGCCAGCACTAAGGGACCGTACGAGCAGTACTTC. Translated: CASTKGPYEQYF.

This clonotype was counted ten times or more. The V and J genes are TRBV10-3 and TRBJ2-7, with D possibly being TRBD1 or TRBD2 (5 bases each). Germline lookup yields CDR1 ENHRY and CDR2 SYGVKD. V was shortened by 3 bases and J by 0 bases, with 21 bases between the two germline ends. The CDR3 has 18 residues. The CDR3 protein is CAISDSRARDRSSYEQYF. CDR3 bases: TGTGCCATCAGTGATAGTCGCGCCAGGGACCGGAGCTCCTACGAGCAGTACTTC.

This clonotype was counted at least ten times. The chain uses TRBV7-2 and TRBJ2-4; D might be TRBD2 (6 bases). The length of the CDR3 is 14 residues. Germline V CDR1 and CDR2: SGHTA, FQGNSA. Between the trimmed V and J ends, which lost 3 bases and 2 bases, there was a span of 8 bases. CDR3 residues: CASSFGGTKNIQYF. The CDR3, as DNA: TGTGCCAGCAGCTTTGGGGGGACCAAAAACATTCAGTACTTC. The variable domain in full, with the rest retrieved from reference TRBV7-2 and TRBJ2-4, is GAGVSQSPSNKVTEKGKDVELRCDPISGHTALYWYRQSLGQGLEFLIYFQGNSAPDKSGLPSDRFSAERTGGSVSTLTIQRTQQEDSAVYLCASSFGGTKNIQYFGAGTRLSVL.

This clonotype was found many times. In DNA form, the CDR3 reads TGCAGTGCTAGAGAAACGACAGGGCTGGAGACCCAGTACTTC. Translation gives CSARETTGLETQYF. V gene TRBV20-1 combines with J gene TRBJ2-5; 7 bases line up with TRBD1. Trimming took 0 bases from V and 5 from J; bases not matched to a gene: 6. CDR1 DFQATT and CDR2 SNEGSKA come from the germline V gene (reference sequence). This CDR3 region has 14 residues.

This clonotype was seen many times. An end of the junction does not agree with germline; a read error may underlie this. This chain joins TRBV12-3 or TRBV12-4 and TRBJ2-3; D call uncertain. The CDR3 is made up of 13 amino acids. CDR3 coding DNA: TGTGCCAGCAGCTTAGACCTCACAGATACGCAGTATTTT. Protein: CASSLDLTDTQYF.

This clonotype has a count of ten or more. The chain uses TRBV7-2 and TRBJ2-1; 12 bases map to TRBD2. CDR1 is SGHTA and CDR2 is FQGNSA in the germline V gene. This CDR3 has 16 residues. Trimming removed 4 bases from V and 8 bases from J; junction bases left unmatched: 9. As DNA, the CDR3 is TGTGCCAGCAGCTCCAGGACTAGCGGGGTCTGGCATGAGCAGTTCTTC. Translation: CASSSRTSGVWHEQFF.